Below are 8 T cell receptor beta chains sequenced from a single sample in a study of somatic mutations in cytotoxic T cells in rheumatoid arthritis. Only in-frame clones appear in the TCRdb table, and some are missing; sequencing was by immunoSEQ multiplex PCR. The sample includes approximately 18,000 clones, 74% of them seen just once. Source material: CD8+ T cells sorted from blood. All receptors come from a man aged 60 to 69 in good health.

V usage is TRBV9 and J usage is TRBJ2-1; possible D gene TRBD2, 6 bases. The germline gives CDR1 SGDLS, CDR2 YYNGEE. The CDR3 length is 16 residues. V was trimmed by 4 bases and J by 5 bases, leaving 19 bases between them. The chain's CDR3 is CASSPRLDGSHNEQFF. CDR3 coding DNA: TGTGCCAGCAGCCCCCGACTAGACGGCAGCCACAATGAGCAGTTCTTC.

The chain links TRBV27 to TRBJ1-1, with D hard to call. The CDR3 extends over 13 amino acids. Germline V CDR1 and CDR2: MNHEY, SMNVEV (reference sequence). V was pared by 3 bases and J by 0 bases, with 5 bases between. The CDR3 DNA reads as TGTGCCAGCAGTTTTACAGTGAACACTGAAGCTTTCTTT. The encoded protein is CASSFTVNTEAFF.

The V and J genes are TRBV5-1 and TRBJ2-7; tentative D call: TRBD1 (6 bases). Germline lookup yields CDR1 SGHRS and CDR2 YFSETQ. This CDR3 has 14 residues. The ends were cut back, 2 bases at V and 5 bases at J, with 14 bases in the middle. The CDR3 coding sequence is TGCGCCAGCAGCTTTCAGGGGTTTGACAACGAGCAGTACTTC. It translates to CASSFQGFDNEQYF.

The chain combines TRBV5-8 with TRBJ2-3; 8 nucleotides align to TRBD1. This CDR3 contains 15 residues. Germline V gene lookup returns CDR1 SGHTS and CDR2 YDEGEE. The trim removed 2 bases at V and 2 bases at J, leaving 4 bases unmatched. The DNA of the CDR3 is TGTGCCAGCAGCTTAGGACAGGGCGACACAGATACGCAGTATTTT. Amino acid sequence: CASSLGQGDTDTQYF.

This chain uses TRBV27 with TRBJ2-5, with TRBD2 matching 11 bases. V gave up 1 base and J gave up 5 bases; unmatched junction bases: 6. CDR1 MNHEY and CDR2 SMNVEV come from the germline V gene (reference sequence). The CDR3 length is 16 residues. The CDR3, as DNA: TGTGCCAGCAGTTTATGGCCTAGCGGGGGGAGGGAGACCCAGTACTTC. Its protein product is CASSLWPSGGRETQYF.

The CDR3 reads CASTSVGALATGTDTQYF. The CDR3 DNA follows: TGTGCCAGCACCTCCGTAGGGGCGTTAGCTACTGGCACAGATACGCAGTATTTT. The chain recombines TRBV27 with TRBJ2-3; D might be TRBD1 (5 bases). Trimming cost V 7 bases and J 1 base, with 24 bases left between them. CDR1 and CDR2 from the germline V gene are MNHEY and SMNVEV (reference sequence). The CDR3 spans 18 residues.

The genes are TRBV7-6 and TRBJ2-1; 10 positions agree with TRBD1. The CDR3 totals 15 residues. V gave up 9 bases and J gave up 6 bases; unmatched junction bases: 11. Germline V gene data show CDR1 as SGHVS and CDR2 as FNYEAQ. The DNA of the CDR3 is TGTGCCAGTACCCCTGGGACAGGGGAGTCCAATGAGCAGTTCTTC. It codes for CASTPGTGESNEQFF.

In DNA form, the CDR3 reads TGTGCCAGCAGCTCCGACAGGGTCCATGAGCAGTTCTTC. Amino acid sequence: CASSSDRVHEQFF. This sequence joins TRBV7-9 and TRBJ2-1, with 7 bases lining up with TRBD1. CDR3 length equals 13 residues. Germline CDR1 reads SEHNR; CDR2 reads FQNEAQ (reference sequence). The J segment lost 8 bases and the V segment lost 4 bases, leaving 5 bases of the junction unmatched.